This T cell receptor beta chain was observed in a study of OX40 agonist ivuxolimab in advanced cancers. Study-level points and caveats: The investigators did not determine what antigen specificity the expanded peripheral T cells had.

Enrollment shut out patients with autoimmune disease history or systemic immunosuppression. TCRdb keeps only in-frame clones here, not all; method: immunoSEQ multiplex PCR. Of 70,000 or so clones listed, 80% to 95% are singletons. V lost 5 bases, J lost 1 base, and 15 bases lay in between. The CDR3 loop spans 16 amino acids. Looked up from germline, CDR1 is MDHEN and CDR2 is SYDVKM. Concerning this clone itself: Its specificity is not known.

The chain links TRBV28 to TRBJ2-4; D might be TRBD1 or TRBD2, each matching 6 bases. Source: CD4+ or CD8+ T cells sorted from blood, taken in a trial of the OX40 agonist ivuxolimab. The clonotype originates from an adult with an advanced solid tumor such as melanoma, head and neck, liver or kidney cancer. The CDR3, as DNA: TGTGCCAGCAGTCTTAGCGGAGGGGGGGCCAAAAACATTCAGTACTTC. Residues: CASSLSGGGAKNIQYF.